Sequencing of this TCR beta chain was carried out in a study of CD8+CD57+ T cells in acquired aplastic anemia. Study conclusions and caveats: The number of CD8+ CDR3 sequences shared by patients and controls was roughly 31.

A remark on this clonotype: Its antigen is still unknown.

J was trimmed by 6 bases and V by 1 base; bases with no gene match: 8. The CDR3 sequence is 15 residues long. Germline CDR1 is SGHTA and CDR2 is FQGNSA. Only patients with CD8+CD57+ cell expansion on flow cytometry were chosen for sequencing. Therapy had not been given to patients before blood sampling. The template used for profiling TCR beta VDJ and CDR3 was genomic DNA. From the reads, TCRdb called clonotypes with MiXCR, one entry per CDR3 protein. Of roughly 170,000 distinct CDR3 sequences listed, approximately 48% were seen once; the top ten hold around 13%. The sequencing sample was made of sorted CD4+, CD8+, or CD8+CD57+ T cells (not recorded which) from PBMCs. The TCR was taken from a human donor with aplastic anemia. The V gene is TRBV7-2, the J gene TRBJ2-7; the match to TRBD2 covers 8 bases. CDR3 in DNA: TGTGCCAGCAGCTTAGGCGGGAGGTTAGTGGGCGAGCAGTACTTC. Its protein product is CASSLGGRLVGEQYF.